The rows below give T cell receptor beta chains drawn from one sample of a study of tumor-infiltrating lymphocytes in localized non-small cell lung cancer. Method: immunoSEQ multiplex PCR; TCRdb's copy keeps in-frame clones and lacks some. The sample has under 20,000 clones, around 75% seen once. The sample was lung tumor tissue. These receptor sequences come from a human donor with non-small cell lung cancer. Each CDR3 is given with its conserved first and last residue. D genes are given only for firm matches. Rows give clone size only sometimes, using once, few, many, or a class for an expanded clone.

j_call d_call clone_size v_call cdr3_nt cdr3_aa
TRBJ2-2 TRBD1 - TRBV7-2 TGTGCCAGCAGCAAGGGACAGGTGATTAAGACCGGGGAGCTGTTTTTT CASSKGQVIKTGELFF
TRBJ1-5 TRBD1 medium-sized TRBV6-5 TGTGCCAGTCCCCCCCAGGGGGCAAGTAATCAGCCCCAGCATTTT CASPPQGASNQPQHF
TRBJ1-4 - - TRBV27 TGTGCCAGCAGTACGACATCTGAGGGCACTAATGAAAAACTGTTTTTT CASSTTSEGTNEKLFF
TRBJ2-3 - - TRBV30 TGTGCCTGGAGTCGAGCGTTCACAGATACGCAGTATTTT CAWSRAFTDTQYF
TRBJ1-3 - - TRBV2 TGTGCCAGCAGTTCCAGCTCTGGAAACACCATATATTTT CASSSSSGNTIYF
TRBJ2-1 - - TRBV30 TGTGCCTGGAGTTTGGTTCCCATTCGCAATGAGCAGTTCTTC CAWSLVPIRNEQFF
TRBJ1-1 TRBD1 - TRBV29-1 TGCAGCGCCCCGGGACAGGGACACACTGAAGCTTTCTTT CSAPGQGHTEAFF
TRBJ1-3 - - TRBV10-2 TGCGCCAGCAGGGGGCTAATGGGGGGAAACACCATATATTTT CASRGLMGGNTIYF
TRBJ2-7 - once TRBV7-8 TGTGCCAGCAGCCTGGTGGACTCTCCCGGTCGCGAGCAGTACTTC CASSLVDSPGREQYF
TRBJ2-7 - - TRBV10-3 TGTGCCATCAGAGGACAAGAGCGCCCTCACTACGAGCAGTACTTC CAIRGQERPHYEQYF
TRBJ2-1 - - TRBV13 TGTGCCAGCAGCCCTCAAAGCAAGTATGAGCAGTTCTTC CASSPQSKYEQFF
TRBJ2-7 - - TRBV7-8 TGTGCCAGCAGCTTGGGGCAGGGGGGTTACGAGCAGTACTTC CASSLGQGGYEQYF
TRBJ2-3 TRBD1 - TRBV11-2 TGTGCCAGCAGCCGGGACAGGGCCCCAGATACGCAGTATTTT CASSRDRAPDTQYF
TRBJ1-1 - - TRBV13 TGTGCCAGCAGCCCGCGACAGTTCGGATTAACTGAAGCTTTCTTT CASSPRQFGLTEAFF
TRBJ2-2 TRBD2 - TRBV2 TGTGCCAGCAGTGAAGGCGGGAGGGTAACTTGGGAGCTGTTTTTT CASSEGGRVTWELFF
TRBJ2-5 - once TRBV13 TGTGCCAGCAGCTTAGAACAAGGGGGTGCGGAGACCCAGTACTTC CASSLEQGGAETQYF
TRBJ1-1 - - TRBV18 TGTGCCAGCTCACCACCGTCGTTGGCAGGGCACACTGAAGCTTTCTTT CASSPPSLAGHTEAFF
TRBJ2-5 - - TRBV7-2 TGTGCCAGCAGCGTACCTCCAGTCCTGGAGACCCAGTACTTC CASSVPPVLETQYF
TRBJ2-3 TRBD2 - TRBV5-5 TGTGCCAGCAGCTTGCCCGGGGGGACTAGCGGGAAATCGCAGTATTTT CASSLPGGTSGKSQYF
TRBJ2-1 TRBD2 - TRBV19 TGTGCCAGTAATCCTCGGGGTAGCGGGAGGGCCTCCTACAATGAGCAGTTCTTC CASNPRGSGRASYNEQFF
TRBJ1-5 TRBD1 - TRBV29-1 TGCAGCGTCGCGGGACAGCTTAATCAGCCCCAGCATTTT CSVAGQLNQPQHF
TRBJ1-4 - - TRBV6-1 TGTGCCAGCAGTGCCGAGAGGGTCGCAACTAATGAAAAACTGTTTTTT CASSAERVATNEKLFF
TRBJ2-2 TRBD2 once TRBV4-2 TGTGCCAGCAGCCAAGATGCGGCGGCGGGAGGCCCCACCGGGGAGCTGTTTTTT CASSQDAAAGGPTGELFF
TRBJ1-1 - - TRBV7-9 TGTGCCAGCAGCTCCTTGGGCGACCGAGCTTTCTTT CASSSLGDRAFF